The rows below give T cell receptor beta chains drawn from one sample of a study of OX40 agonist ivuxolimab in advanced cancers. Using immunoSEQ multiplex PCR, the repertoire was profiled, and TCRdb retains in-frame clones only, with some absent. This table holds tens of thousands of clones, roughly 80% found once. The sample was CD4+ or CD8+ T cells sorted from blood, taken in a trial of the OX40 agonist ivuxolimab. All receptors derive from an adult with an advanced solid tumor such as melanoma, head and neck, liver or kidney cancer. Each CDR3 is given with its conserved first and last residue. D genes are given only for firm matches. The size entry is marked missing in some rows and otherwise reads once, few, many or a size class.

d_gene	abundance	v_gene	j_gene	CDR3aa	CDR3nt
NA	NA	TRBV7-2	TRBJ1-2	CASSPSGPNYGYTF	TGTGCCAGCAGCCCTAGTGGACCTAACTATGGCTACACCTTC
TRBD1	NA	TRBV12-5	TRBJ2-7	CASGLVHYGQGAYEQYF	TGTGCTAGTGGTTTGGTACATTATGGACAGGGCGCCTACGAGCAGTACTTC
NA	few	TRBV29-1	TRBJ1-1	CSVGHRGTEAFF	TGCAGCGTTGGACATCGGGGCACTGAAGCTTTCTTT
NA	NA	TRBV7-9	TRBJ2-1	CASSLDRLAGNEQFF	TGTGCCAGCAGCTTAGATCGGCTAGCTGGCAATGAGCAGTTCTTC
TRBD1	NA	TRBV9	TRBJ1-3	CASSGTGGGNTIYF	TGTGCCAGCAGCGGGACAGGGGGCGGAAACACCATATATTTT
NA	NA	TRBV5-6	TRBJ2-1	CASSLWAGIDEQFF	TGTGCCAGCAGCTTATGGGCCGGGATCGATGAGCAGTTCTTC
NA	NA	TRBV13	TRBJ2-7	CASSLGQGTYEQYF	TGTGCCAGCAGCTTAGGACAAGGTACCTACGAGCAGTACTTC
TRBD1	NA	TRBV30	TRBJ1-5	CAWSDDRAEGQPQHF	TGTGCCTGGAGCGATGACAGGGCTGAGGGTCAGCCCCAGCATTTT
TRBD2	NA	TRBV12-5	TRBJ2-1	CASGRLALYNEQFF	TGTGCTAGTGGTCGACTAGCTCTATACAATGAGCAGTTCTTC
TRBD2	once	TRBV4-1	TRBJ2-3	CASSQVYGGGTDTQYF	TGCGCCAGCAGCCAAGTCTACGGGGGGGGCACAGATACGCAGTATTTT
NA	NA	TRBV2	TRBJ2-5	CASSVATRDLGKWENQETQYF	TGTGCCAGCAGTGTTGCGACCCGGGATTTAGGAAAGTGGGAAAACCAAGAGACCCAGTACTTC
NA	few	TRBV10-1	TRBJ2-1	CASSEGARDEQFF	TGCGCCAGCAGTGAGGGGGCACGCGATGAGCAGTTCTTC
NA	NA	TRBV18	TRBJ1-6	CASSPQILRNSPLHF	TGTGCCAGCTCACCTCAGATATTGAGGAATTCACCCCTCCACTTT